Sequencing of this TCR beta chain was carried out in a study of CD8+CD57+ T cells in acquired aplastic anemia. Study background: Each DNA sample taken from sorted CD4+ and CD8+ cells came to about 3.4 ug on average. Broader study findings: Between the patient and control groups, CD8+ Simpson's diversity did not differ significantly. Patients and controls had in common 25 to 30 CD8+ CDR3 sequences.

In germline, CDR1 is ENHRY, CDR2 SYGVKD. Trimming shortened V by 10 bases and J by 0 bases, and 13 bases separated the two germline ends. This CDR3 is built from 13 residues. Of note for this clonotype: What it binds is unknown.

Patients chosen for sequencing had shown CD8+CD57+ cell expansion by flow cytometry. All participating patients were living with severe acquired aplastic anemia. The TCR beta profiling, which covered VDJ combination and CDR3 sequence, was carried out using genomic DNA as the template. TCRdb reprocessed the reads with MiXCR, giving one entry per CDR3 protein. This repertoire shows just over 450,000 distinct CDR3 sequences, under 40% found once; its top ten account for about 0.8%. The receptor was isolated from a human donor with aplastic anemia. The chain employs TRBV10-3 and TRBJ2-7; tentative D call: TRBD1 (6 bases). The sequencing sample was made of sorted CD4+, CD8+, or CD8+CD57+ T cells (not recorded which) from PBMCs. The CDR3 here is CATEGRGSYEQYF. In nucleotides, the CDR3 is TGTGCCACAGAGGGCAGGGGCTCCTACGAGCAGTACTTC.